Presented here are 7 T cell receptor beta chains from one specimen sequenced in a study of T cells after yellow fever vaccination. MiXCR, applied by TCRdb to the 5' RACE reads, yields one record per CDR3 protein. The sample consists of some 500,000 distinct CDR3 sequences, roughly 14% of them appearing once. Sequenced here: PBMCs, sampled on the day of the yellow fever booster vaccination. Receptors were obtained from a man between 25 and 39 years old who received the YFV17D yellow fever vaccine.

The V and J genes are TRBV12-3 or TRBV12-4 and TRBJ2-7; D might be TRBD2 (5 bases). The V gene lost 3 bases and the J gene lost 6 bases, with 9 bases spanning the gap. The CDR3 is 12 amino acids. The CDR3 DNA sequence: TGTGCCAGCAGTTTTCTAGGGAGCGAGCAGTACTTC. This sequence encodes CASSFLGSEQYF.

The chain recombines TRBV15 with TRBJ2-1, with unresolved D. Deletions cut 1 base from V and 10 bases from J, with 11 bases between. The CDR3 extends over 13 amino acids. Germline assignment: CDR1 LNHNV and CDR2 YYDKDF (reference sequence). This CDR3 is CATSRGGVQEQFF. The CDR3 coding sequence is TGTGCCACCAGCAGAGGGGGTGTACAAGAGCAGTTCTTC.

A few counts support this clonotype. The V call is TRBV4-3, the J call TRBJ1-4; 7 bases match TRBD1. There are 14 residues in the CDR3. The junction had 7 bases not matched to a gene; V was cut back by 7 bases and J by 5 bases. CDR1 is LGHNA and CDR2 is YSLEER in the germline V gene. CDR3 sequence (DNA): TGCGCCAGCAACAAACAGGGGAAGAATGAAAAACTGTTTTTT. As protein: CASNKQGKNEKLFF.

This chain connects TRBV6-1 to TRBJ2-4; D tentatively fits TRBD1 or TRBD2 (5 bases each). The CDR3 runs to 15 residues. Germline lookup yields CDR1 MNHNS and CDR2 SASEGT. Trimming removed 6 bases from V and 1 base from J, with 13 bases in between. The CDR3 nucleotides read TGTGCCAGCAGAAGGGGTGGACTTGCCAAAAACATTCAGTACTTC. Amino acid sequence: CASRRGGLAKNIQYF.

In its sample, this clonotype was seen a few times. V gene TRBV28 combines with J gene TRBJ2-3, with 7 bases fitting TRBD1. Trimming cost V 3 bases and J 5 bases; bases outside gene matches: 8. The germline gives CDR1 MDHEN, CDR2 SYDVKM. This CDR3 is 15 amino acids long. CDR3 nucleotides: TGTGCCAGCAGTTTCAGACAGGGTGGTGTAGATACGCAGTATTTT. Translating it yields CASSFRQGGVDTQYF.

This clonotype occurred a few times. The chain uses TRBV7-9 and TRBJ1-5; 7 positions agree with TRBD1. Losses at the gene ends were 5 bases for V and 6 bases for J; bases not matched to a gene: 7. The CDR3 contains 14 residues. Germline-derived CDR1 and CDR2 are SEHNR and FQNEAQ (reference sequence). CDR3 bases: TGTGCCAGCAGCCGAGGGGGCACGGGTCAGCCCCAGCATTTT. Amino acids: CASSRGGTGQPQHF.

This clonotype was counted only a few times. The chain joins TRBV9 to TRBJ1-2; D is unclear. Trimming removed 0 bases at V and 2 bases at J, with 8 bases between. The CDR3 extends over 14 amino acids. Germline values: CDR1 SGDLS, CDR2 YYNGEE. The CDR3 loop is CASSVDPENYGYTF. The DNA of the CDR3 is TGTGCCAGCAGCGTAGACCCGGAGAACTATGGCTACACCTTC.